This TCR beta chain was captured in a study of OX40 agonist ivuxolimab in advanced cancers. This clone was found once. Antigen unknown. General study points: CD8+ T cells showed, on average, more clonal expansion than CD4+ cells. There were also nonresponders showing low normalized T-cell clonal expansion.

Blood sampling was done at baseline, cycle 4 day 1, and cycle 7 day 1. V lost 3 bases to trimming and J lost 3 bases, with 11 bases between them. This CDR3 spans 15 amino acids. Germline V gene sequence: CDR1 SNHLY, CDR2 FYNNEI. Clones were sequenced by immunoSEQ multiplex PCR, and TCRdb holds only the in-frame ones, with some missing. Altogether approximately 42,000 clones are present, 81% being singletons, with the ten largest covering around 2.5%. The receptor was derived from an adult with an advanced solid tumor such as melanoma, head and neck, liver or kidney cancer. The gene calls are TRBV2 and TRBJ1-4; D is ambiguous. The input for sequencing was CD4+ or CD8+ T cells sorted from blood, taken in a trial of the OX40 agonist ivuxolimab. CDR3 residues: CASSDSRTSNEKLFF. CDR3 coding DNA: TGTGCCAGCAGTGACTCTCGCACCTCTAATGAAAAACTGTTTTTT.